The present entry profiles one TCR beta chain with its context. Its matching antigen is unknown. This entry belongs to a study of shared clonotypes between healthy human individuals. About the research overall: Three plates were used per donor for CD4 naive, three for CD4 memory, two for CD8 naive and one for CD8 memory. Study outcomes and limitations: Relative to their counterparts shared across all four donors, non-shared clonotypes exhibited diminished generation probabilities. Incompleteness in sorted-subset sequencing, despite large depth, was shown by rarefaction.

This CDR3 region has 17 residues. J was trimmed by 0 bases and V by 2 bases; bases with no gene match: 8. CDR1 and CDR2 (germline): SGDLS, YYNGEE. The authors divided CD4+ cells into CD45RA+ naive and CD45RA-negative memory subsets. TCRdb's copy holds only in-frame clones and misses some; the assay was immunoSEQ multiplex PCR. The repertoire has some 1.5 million clones, 95% to 99% of them found once; the top ten carry about 0.45%. The chain couples TRBV9 to TRBJ2-1, with TRBD2 matching over 7 bases. The source material was naive CD4+ T cells sorted from blood. The subset here: CD45RA+ positively selected. This TCR was sampled from a man in his thirties or forties in good health. CDR3 in DNA: TGTGCCAGCAGCGTTGGCCTGGGGACTAACTCCTACAATGAGCAGTTCTTC. Translated: CASSVGLGTNSYNEQFF.